The rows below give T cell receptor beta chains drawn from one sample of a study of blood T cell repertoires in COVID-19. The protocol was immunoSEQ multiplex PCR, while the TCRdb copy is restricted to in-frame clones and leaves out a portion. This sample has about 240,000 clones; around 90% occur once, and the top ten carry just over 7%. Sequencing input: peripheral blood. The receptors come from a man aged 55 to 70 who had recovered from COVID-19. Both conserved end residues are part of each CDR3. The order of the fields is V gene, D gene, J gene, clone size, CDR3 protein, CDR3 DNA. D genes are given only for firm matches. Size values are once, few and many counts, or a class for expanded clones, and some rows have none.

V gene: TRBV5-8
D gene: -
J gene: TRBJ1-5
clone size: -
CDR3 protein: CASSLVAVNQPQHF
CDR3 DNA: TGTGCCAGCAGCTTGGTGGCGGTCAATCAGCCCCAGCATTTT

V gene: TRBV5-1
D gene: TRBD1
J gene: TRBJ1-1
clone size: -
CDR3 protein: CASYKGTASTEAFF
CDR3 DNA: TGCGCCAGCTACAAGGGGACAGCTTCCACTGAAGCTTTCTTT

V gene: TRBV24-1
D gene: TRBD2
J gene: TRBJ2-3
clone size: -
CDR3 protein: CATSDLKRGISTDTQYF
CDR3 DNA: TGTGCCACCAGTGATTTAAAGCGGGGGATAAGCACAGATACGCAGTATTTT

V gene: TRBV13
D gene: TRBD2
J gene: TRBJ2-7
clone size: -
CDR3 protein: CASSTRLAGGDYEQYF
CDR3 DNA: TGTGCCAGCAGCACCCGACTAGCGGGGGGCGACTACGAGCAGTACTTC

V gene: TRBV21-1
D gene: -
J gene: TRBJ2-1
clone size: -
CDR3 protein: CASLPGTSGDGEQFF
CDR3 DNA: TGTGCCAGCCTACCCGGGACTAGCGGGGACGGTGAGCAGTTCTTC

V gene: TRBV5-1
D gene: TRBD1
J gene: TRBJ2-2
clone size: few
CDR3 protein: CASSPDSDRVTGELFF
CDR3 DNA: TGCGCCAGCAGTCCCGACTCCGACAGGGTCACCGGGGAGCTGTTTTTT

V gene: TRBV24-1
D gene: TRBD1
J gene: TRBJ2-1
clone size: -
CDR3 protein: CATSDGDGQGVYNEQFF
CDR3 DNA: TGTGCCACCAGTGATGGGGATGGACAGGGAGTCTACAATGAGCAGTTCTTC

V gene: TRBV6-5
D gene: -
J gene: TRBJ1-4
clone size: -
CDR3 protein: CASSPGIRREKLFF
CDR3 DNA: TGTGCCAGCAGCCCCGGGATAAGACGGGAAAAACTGTTTTTT

V gene: TRBV29-1
D gene: TRBD1
J gene: TRBJ1-3
clone size: -
CDR3 protein: CSAWDRAGSGNTIYF
CDR3 DNA: TGCAGCGCCTGGGACAGGGCCGGCTCTGGAAACACCATATATTTT

V gene: TRBV4-1
D gene: TRBD2
J gene: TRBJ2-5
clone size: -
CDR3 protein: CASSQGGGLAGTQYF
CDR3 DNA: TGCGCCAGCAGCCAAGGCGGGGGACTAGCGGGGACCCAGTACTTC

V gene: TRBV19
D gene: -
J gene: TRBJ1-2
clone size: -
CDR3 protein: CASSPDSVLYGYTF
CDR3 DNA: TGTGCCAGTAGTCCAGACAGCGTTCTCTATGGCTACACCTTC